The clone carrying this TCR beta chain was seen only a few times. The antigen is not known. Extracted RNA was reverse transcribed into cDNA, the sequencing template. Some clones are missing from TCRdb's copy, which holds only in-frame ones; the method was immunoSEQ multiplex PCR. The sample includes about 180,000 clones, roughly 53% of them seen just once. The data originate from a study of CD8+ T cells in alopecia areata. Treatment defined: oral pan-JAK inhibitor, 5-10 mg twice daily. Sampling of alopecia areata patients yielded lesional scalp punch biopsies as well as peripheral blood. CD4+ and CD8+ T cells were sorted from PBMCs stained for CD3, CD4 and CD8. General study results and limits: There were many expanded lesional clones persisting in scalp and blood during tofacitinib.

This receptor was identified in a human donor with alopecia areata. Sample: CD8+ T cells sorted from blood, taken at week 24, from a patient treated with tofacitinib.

Written as DNA, the CDR3 is TGTGCCATCAGTGCAACAAAGAACACTGAAGCTTTCTTT. It translates to CAISATKNTEAFF. The chain has TRBV10-3 and TRBJ1-1; D not certain. This CDR3 spans 13 amino acids. The ends were cut back, 4 bases at V and 1 base at J, with 7 bases in the middle. The germline V gene encodes CDR1 ENHRY and CDR2 SYGVKD.